The 3 T cell receptor beta chains in this list originate from one sample, sequenced in a study of T cell responses to AZD1222 COVID-19 vaccine. Here immunoSEQ multiplex PCR was the method, and the copy in TCRdb shows in-frame clones only, minus some. In the table there are 130,000 or so clones, about 90% of which are singletons. This sample comprised peripheral blood, obtained on day 0 of AZD1222 vaccination. These receptors were collected from an adult in good health.

This clone was seen only once. This chain joins TRBV7-3 and TRBJ2-1, with 8 bases identical to TRBD2. J was trimmed by 8 bases and V by 6 bases; bases with no gene match: 6. Germline CDR1 reads SGHTA; CDR2 reads FQGTGA. The CDR3 spans 13 residues. CDR3 DNA sequence: TGTGCCAGCAGTCGGACTAGCTTCCATGAGCAGTTCTTC. Encoded protein: CASSRTSFHEQFF. The entire variable domain, with the rest obtained from reference TRBV7-3 and TRBJ2-1, is as follows: GAGVSQTPSNKVTEKGKYVELRCDPISGHTALYWYRQSLGQGPEFLIYFQGTGAADDSGLPNDRFFAVRPEGSVSTLKIQRTERGDSAVYLCASSRTSFHEQFFGPGTRLTVL.

This rearrangement joins TRBV9 to TRBJ1-4; no firm D call. Looked up from germline, CDR1 is SGDLS and CDR2 is YYNGEE. The CDR3 spans 15 residues. V gave up 0 bases and J gave up 2 bases, with 8 bases separating them. CDR3 sequence: CASSVAGGTNEKLFF. The DNA for the CDR3 is TGTGCCAGCAGCGTAGCAGGTGGGACTAATGAAAAACTGTTTTTT.

The rearrangement uses TRBV27 and TRBJ2-3; D gene unclear. In germline, CDR1 is MNHEY, CDR2 SMNVEV (reference sequence). The V gene lost 5 bases and the J gene lost 4 bases, with 16 bases spanning the gap. The CDR3 sequence is 15 residues long. CDR3 loop: CASSGSGVWADTQYF. The CDR3 DNA is TGTGCCAGCAGTGGCTCGGGTGTCTGGGCAGATACGCAGTATTTT.